This T cell receptor (beta chain) came from a study of PD-L1 blockade in urothelial cancer. Background on the study: The study recovered a median of roughly 150,000 T cells per blood sample.

Patients yielded 1 to 8 samples each, pretreatment and on-treatment. Sequencing used immunoSEQ multiplex PCR; TCRdb keeps in-frame clones, though not all of them. The data hold tens of thousands of clones, with about 80% observed a single time. This CDR3 is 15 amino acids long. Germline CDR1 is SGHTA and CDR2 is FQGNSA. Germline trimming cut 3 bases from V and 4 bases from J; bases unmatched to any gene: 6. Study-level points and caveats: In blood sampled pretreatment, TCR clonality below the median predicted better survival. Greater 3-week expansion of tumor-associated blood clones was recorded for durable-benefit patients.

This clone was detected only once. The target antigen is unknown. The sequencing used PBMCs, collected around atezolizumab (anti-PD-L1) treatment. The clonotype comes from a man aged 65 to 85 with urothelial cancer. The V and J genes are TRBV7-2 and TRBJ2-1, with 7 bases identical to TRBD1. The CDR3 coding sequence is TGTGCCAGCAGCTTCAGACAGGGCACATACAATGAGCAGTTCTTC. Translating it yields CASSFRQGTYNEQFF.